The clone carrying this T cell receptor beta chain was detected a few times. What it binds is not known. This sample was taken from a study of CD8+ T cells in alopecia areata. Study observations and caveats: It was lesional scalp, especially alopecia totalis/universalis, that showed higher clonality than normal scalp.

Extracted from the samples, RNA was reverse transcribed into cDNA to serve as the sequencing template. TCRdb keeps only in-frame clones here, not all; method: immunoSEQ multiplex PCR. Of about 180,000 clones listed, 59% are singletons. The investigators collected lesional scalp punch biopsies and peripheral blood from alopecia areata patients. CDR1 and CDR2 from the germline V gene are LGHNA and YNFKEQ. V lost 0 bases and J lost 2, with 7 bases in between. CDR3 size: 14 residues. This clonotype was sampled from a human donor with alopecia areata. The chain combines TRBV4-2 with TRBJ2-5; D call uncertain. Here the sequenced sample was CD4+ T cells sorted from blood, taken at week 0. The CDR3 DNA is TGTGCCAGCAGCCAAGATCTCTGGCAAGAGACCCAGTACTTC. Amino acids: CASSQDLWQETQYF.